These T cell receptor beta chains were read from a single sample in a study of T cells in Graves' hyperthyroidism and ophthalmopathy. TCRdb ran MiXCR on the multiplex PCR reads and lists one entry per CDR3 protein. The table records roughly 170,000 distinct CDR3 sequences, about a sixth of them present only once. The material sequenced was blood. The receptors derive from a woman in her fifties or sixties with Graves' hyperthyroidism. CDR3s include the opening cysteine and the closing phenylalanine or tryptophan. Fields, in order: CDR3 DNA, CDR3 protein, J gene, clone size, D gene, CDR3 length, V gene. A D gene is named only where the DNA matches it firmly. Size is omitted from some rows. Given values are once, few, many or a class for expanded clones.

cdr3_nt: TGTGCCACCAGCAGAGTGGTAGCGGGGGGGCTCGATGAGCAGTTCTTC; cdr3_aa: CATSRVVAGGLDEQFF; j_call: TRBJ2-1; clone_size: many; d_call: TRBD2; cdr3_length: 16; v_call: TRBV15
cdr3_nt: TGCGCCAGCAGCTTTGGGACAGGGGGCGCTGAGACCCAGTACTTC; cdr3_aa: CASSFGTGGAETQYF; j_call: TRBJ2-5; clone_size: few; d_call: TRBD1; cdr3_length: 15; v_call: TRBV5-1
cdr3_nt: TGTGCCAGCAGTGAAGCCCACTCTTCAGGGCTTAGGTTTGATACGCAGTATTTT; cdr3_aa: CASSEAHSSGLRFDTQYF; j_call: TRBJ2-3; clone_size: many; d_call: -; cdr3_length: 18; v_call: TRBV6-1
cdr3_nt: TGTGCCAGCAGCTTAGGAGGGGCACCTGGGGATACGCAGTATTTT; cdr3_aa: CASSLGGAPGDTQYF; j_call: TRBJ2-3; clone_size: many; d_call: -; cdr3_length: 15; v_call: TRBV13
cdr3_nt: TGTGCCAGCAGTTTGGACACTCAGTACCAAGAGACCCAGTACTTC; cdr3_aa: CASSLDTQYQETQYF; j_call: TRBJ2-5; clone_size: many; d_call: -; cdr3_length: 15; v_call: TRBV6-2/TRBV6-3
cdr3_nt: TGTGCCAGCAGTTTCAGTCAGAACACTGAAGCTTTCTTT; cdr3_aa: CASSFSQNTEAFF; j_call: TRBJ1-1; clone_size: many; d_call: -; cdr3_length: 13; v_call: TRBV28
cdr3_nt: TGCAGTGCTAGAGATCTGTTAAAGGCCGGGGAGCTGTTTTTT; cdr3_aa: CSARDLLKAGELFF; j_call: TRBJ2-2; clone_size: many; d_call: -; cdr3_length: 14; v_call: TRBV20-1
cdr3_nt: TGTGCCAGCAGTTTATCGGACGAGGCGAACACTGAAGCTTTCTTT; cdr3_aa: CASSLSDEANTEAFF; j_call: TRBJ1-1; clone_size: few; d_call: -; cdr3_length: 15; v_call: TRBV28
cdr3_nt: TGTGCCAGTAGTATAGAAGGGGGGCACGAGGGACACGCAGATACGCAGTATTTT; cdr3_aa: CASSIEGGHEGHADTQYF; j_call: TRBJ2-3; clone_size: many; d_call: -; cdr3_length: 18; v_call: TRBV19
cdr3_nt: TGTGCCAGCAGTGAAGCACAGGGGCCAGTTTCGGGCTCCTACGAGCAGTACTTC; cdr3_aa: CASSEAQGPVSGSYEQYF; j_call: TRBJ2-7; clone_size: many; d_call: TRBD1; cdr3_length: 18; v_call: TRBV6-1
cdr3_nt: TGTGCCAGCAGCTTAGGGCCCGGGGGCGGCTACACCTTC; cdr3_aa: CASSLGPGGGYTF; j_call: TRBJ1-2; clone_size: many; d_call: -; cdr3_length: 13; v_call: TRBV7-2
cdr3_nt: TGTGCCAGCAGCCGGAGCCTAGGAAACACCATATATTTT; cdr3_aa: CASSRSLGNTIYF; j_call: TRBJ1-3; clone_size: many; d_call: -; cdr3_length: 13; v_call: TRBV7-2
cdr3_nt: TGTGCCAGCAGCTTCCGGGACAGGACTCTCGAGCAGTACTTC; cdr3_aa: CASSFRDRTLEQYF; j_call: TRBJ2-7; clone_size: -; d_call: TRBD1; cdr3_length: 14; v_call: TRBV5-6
cdr3_nt: TGTGCCAGCAGTCCCCGGCGGGGGACAGGGGGGAACACTGAAGCTTTCTTT; cdr3_aa: CASSPRRGTGGNTEAFF; j_call: TRBJ1-1; clone_size: many; d_call: TRBD1; cdr3_length: 17; v_call: TRBV12-3/TRBV12-4
cdr3_nt: TGTGCCAGCAGGGAAATTCCGGGACAGGGTGAATGGGAGACCCAGTACTTC; cdr3_aa: CASREIPGQGEWETQYF; j_call: TRBJ2-5; clone_size: many; d_call: TRBD1; cdr3_length: 17; v_call: TRBV6-1
cdr3_nt: TGTGCCAGCAGCTCAGGGGGTTGGGATAGCAATCAGCCCCAGCATTTT; cdr3_aa: CASSSGGWDSNQPQHF; j_call: TRBJ1-5; clone_size: many; d_call: TRBD1; cdr3_length: 16; v_call: TRBV5-6
cdr3_nt: TGTGCCAGCACTATCGACGTGGCTGAAGCTTTCTTT; cdr3_aa: CASTIDVAEAFF; j_call: TRBJ1-1; clone_size: many; d_call: -; cdr3_length: 12; v_call: TRBV6-1
cdr3_nt: TGTGCCAGCAGCTTTACAGGGGATGGCTACACCTTC; cdr3_aa: CASSFTGDGYTF; j_call: TRBJ1-2; clone_size: many; d_call: TRBD1; cdr3_length: 12; v_call: TRBV7-9
cdr3_nt: TGTGCCAGCAGTCCCCGGGGGGGTTGGCGCTCACCCCTCCACTTT; cdr3_aa: CASSPRGGWRSPLHF; j_call: TRBJ1-6; clone_size: few; d_call: -; cdr3_length: 15; v_call: TRBV6-1
cdr3_nt: TGTGCCAGCAGCTTAGGGCAGGGGTCAAGCTCCTACAATGAGCAGTTCTTC; cdr3_aa: CASSLGQGSSSYNEQFF; j_call: TRBJ2-1; clone_size: many; d_call: -; cdr3_length: 17; v_call: TRBV11-3
cdr3_nt: TGTGCCAGCAGTTTAGCCGGACTAGATGGGCGGGCCAAAAACATTCAGTACTTC; cdr3_aa: CASSLAGLDGRAKNIQYF; j_call: TRBJ2-4; clone_size: many; d_call: TRBD2; cdr3_length: 18; v_call: TRBV12-3/TRBV12-4
cdr3_nt: TGTGCCACCAGTGACCTAACCAGCGGGGAGCAGTACTTC; cdr3_aa: CATSDLTSGEQYF; j_call: TRBJ2-7; clone_size: many; d_call: -; cdr3_length: 13; v_call: TRBV24-1
cdr3_nt: TGTGCCAGCAGCGTAGGATCCCGGGCCAATGAGCAGTTCTTC; cdr3_aa: CASSVGSRANEQFF; j_call: TRBJ2-1; clone_size: many; d_call: -; cdr3_length: 14; v_call: TRBV9
cdr3_nt: TGTGCCAGCAGCCAGACGACTGGCTCCTACGAGCAGTACTTC; cdr3_aa: CASSQTTGSYEQYF; j_call: TRBJ2-7; clone_size: few; d_call: -; cdr3_length: 14; v_call: TRBV4-2
cdr3_nt: TGTGCCACCAGTGAGCTGGGACAGAGAGATCACCAGTACTTC; cdr3_aa: CATSELGQRDHQYF; j_call: TRBJ2-5; clone_size: few; d_call: TRBD1; cdr3_length: 14; v_call: TRBV24-1
cdr3_nt: TGTGCCAGCCAAGGCGGAGGGGGCCGGGGCTATGGCTACACCTTC; cdr3_aa: CASQGGGGRGYGYTF; j_call: TRBJ1-2; clone_size: few; d_call: TRBD1; cdr3_length: 15; v_call: TRBV2
cdr3_nt: TGTGCCAGCAGTTACTCAGACTCCTACGAGCAGTACTTC; cdr3_aa: CASSYSDSYEQYF; j_call: TRBJ2-7; clone_size: -; d_call: -; cdr3_length: 13; v_call: TRBV6-2/TRBV6-3
cdr3_nt: TGTGCCAGCAGCGTAAGCCTGACGGAAAAACTGTTTTTT; cdr3_aa: CASSVSLTEKLFF; j_call: TRBJ1-4; clone_size: many; d_call: -; cdr3_length: 13; v_call: TRBV9
cdr3_nt: TGTGCCATATCCACTCCTAGCGGGGGGCACGAGCAGTACTTC; cdr3_aa: CAISTPSGGHEQYF; j_call: TRBJ2-7; clone_size: few; d_call: TRBD2; cdr3_length: 14; v_call: TRBV10-3
cdr3_nt: TGTGCCAGCAGCTTAAGTAGGGACCGATCTTACGAGCAGTACTTC; cdr3_aa: CASSLSRDRSYEQYF; j_call: TRBJ2-7; clone_size: few; d_call: -; cdr3_length: 15; v_call: TRBV7-9
cdr3_nt: TGTGCCAGCAGTTTAGCGGTCCAGGGTGAGCAGTTCTTC; cdr3_aa: CASSLAVQGEQFF; j_call: TRBJ2-1; clone_size: many; d_call: -; cdr3_length: 13; v_call: TRBV28